Below are 3 T cell receptor beta chains sequenced from a single sample in a study of kidney transplant recipient with SARS-CoV-2 infection. MiXCR was run by TCRdb on the reads, yielding one entry per CDR3 protein. The sample has 200,000 to 300,000 distinct CDR3 sequences; roughly 26% are singletons. Sequenced here: a blood sample, sampled at baseline and between days 110 and 120 from a kidney transplant recipient. The receptors shown here come from a young adult male patient who had COVID-19 and was a kidney transplant recipient. A subset of T cells may come from the graft donor.

Turning to this clonotype: This could be a read error, since a much larger clone is one nucleotide away. The genes are TRBV3-1 and TRBJ1-1; D unclear. This CDR3 contains 17 residues. Germline V gives CDR1 LGHDT, CDR2 YNNKEL (reference sequence). CDR3 loop: CAGSVWDPISIRTEAFF. The CDR3 DNA follows: TGTGCCGGCAGCGTGTGGGATCCCATTTCAATTCGCACTGAAGCTTTCTTT.

The chain employs TRBV28 and TRBJ1-4; D unclear. Trimming left V 5 bases short and J 0 bases short, with 1 base between. The CDR3 spans 12 residues. CDR1 MDHEN and CDR2 SYDVKM come from the germline V gene. CDR3: CASSTTNEKLFF. In nucleotides, the CDR3 is TGTGCCAGCAGTACAACTAATGAAAAACTGTTTTTT.

This clonotype was seen ten or more times. The chain uses TRBV12-3 or TRBV12-4 and TRBJ1-1, with D unclear. Trimming removed 1 base at V and 2 bases at J, with 5 bases between. This CDR3 contains 13 residues. The chain's CDR3 is CASSLVVNTEAFF. DNA of the CDR3: TGTGCCAGCAGTTTAGTAGTTAACACTGAAGCTTTCTTT.